This T cell receptor (beta chain) is from a study of PD-1 blockade in mismatch repair-deficient tumors. V was clipped by 3 bases and J by 6 bases; unmatched bases: 2. Germline V gene data show CDR1 as MNHNS and CDR2 as SASEGT. CDR3 length: 12 amino acids. Sequenced by immunoSEQ multiplex PCR; TCRdb stores in-frame clones only, minus some. The sample lists around 33,000 clones, 65% to 85% seen once, with roughly 3.5% in the top ten. Mismatch repair deficiency was confirmed in all patients, by PCR or immunohistochemistry. Three pembrolizumab responders had their TCRs sequenced. The sequence came from an adult with mismatch repair-deficient cancer. The chain is built from TRBV6-1 and TRBJ2-7; 7 bases match TRBD2. This material consisted of PBMCs, taken 6 to 7 weeks after starting pembrolizumab. The CDR3 coding sequence is TGTGCCAGCAGTGACTGGGGGGGCGAGCAGTACTTC. It encodes CASSDWGGEQYF.